A selection of T cell receptor beta chains follows, all from one sample in a study of CD8+ T cells in alopecia areata. Sequencing was performed with immunoSEQ multiplex PCR; in TCRdb, only in-frame clones are kept and a portion is missing. The sample lists over 150,000 clones, 50% to 60% occurring once. The input for sequencing was CD4+ T cells sorted from blood, taken at week 0. The receptors derive from a human donor with alopecia areata. Both conserved end residues are part of each CDR3. A D gene is named only where the DNA matches it firmly. Clone size is stated in some rows and not others, as once, few, many or a class when expanded.

CDR3 DNA	CDR3 protein	V gene	D gene	clone size	J gene
TGTGCCTGGAGTGTTTATGAAAAACTGTTTTTT	CAWSVYEKLFF	TRBV30	.	.	TRBJ1-4
TGCAGCTCCCTGAACGAGGCAGGCTTAGAGACCCAGTACTTC	CSSLNEAGLETQYF	TRBV29-1	.	.	TRBJ2-5
TGTGCCAGCAGAGAAGATCTTGGGCAGGGGAAGAACCTAGTCTATGGCTACACCTTC	CASREDLGQGKNLVYGYTF	TRBV6-1	.	.	TRBJ1-2
TGTGCCAGCAGTTACTCTTACAGCTCCTACGAGCAGTACTTC	CASSYSYSSYEQYF	TRBV6-6	.	.	TRBJ2-7
TGTGCCGCGGCGGAATGGACAGGGCATACGCAGTATTTT	CAAAEWTGHTQYF	TRBV30	TRBD1	.	TRBJ2-3
TGTGCCAGCAGCCAAGCGGGGGGCAATGAGCAGTTCTTC	CASSQAGGNEQFF	TRBV4-2	TRBD2	once	TRBJ2-1
TGCAGCGTTGCGGTCGAGATCGGGGAGACCCAGTACTTC	CSVAVEIGETQYF	TRBV29-1	.	.	TRBJ2-5
TGTGCCAGCAGCTTAGACGTCGGATTCCCCGACGCACAGACCCAGTACTTC	CASSLDVGFPDAQTQYF	TRBV7-9	.	few	TRBJ2-5
TGCGCCAGCAGCTTGGCAGGAGACACTGAAGCTTTCTTT	CASSLAGDTEAFF	TRBV5-1	.	.	TRBJ1-1
TGCGCCAGCAGCCTAGTAGGGATCCCAGATACGCAGTATTTT	CASSLVGIPDTQYF	TRBV4-1	.	.	TRBJ2-3
TGTGCCAGCAGTTACACTCTTCGGTTGAACTATGGCTACACCTTC	CASSYTLRLNYGYTF	TRBV6-5	.	few	TRBJ1-2
TGTGCCATCAGTACGGCGGATCAGCCCCAGCATTTT	CAISTADQPQHF	TRBV10-3	.	.	TRBJ1-5
TGTGCCAGCAAACAGGGAAACGGCGGGGAGCTGTTTTTT	CASKQGNGGELFF	TRBV14	.	few	TRBJ2-2
TGTGCCTGGAGTGTCCGGCGGGCTAGCTGGCAAGAGACCCAGTACTTC	CAWSVRRASWQETQYF	TRBV30	.	once	TRBJ2-5
TGTGCCAGCAGTGACAGGGGAGCATCACCCCTCCACTTT	CASSDRGASPLHF	TRBV25-1	.	.	TRBJ1-6
TGCGCCAGCAGCCAAGTGGCGAGCGGGGGGGTCCATGAGCAGTTCTTC	CASSQVASGGVHEQFF	TRBV4-1	TRBD2	.	TRBJ2-1
TGTGCCAGCAGCCCAACTAGCGGGGCTAGCACAGATACGCAGTATTTT	CASSPTSGASTDTQYF	TRBV5-6	TRBD2	.	TRBJ2-3
TGCGCCAGCAGCTTATCCGCCGGGACGAAGAACACTGAAGCTTTCTTT	CASSLSAGTKNTEAFF	TRBV5-1	.	few	TRBJ1-1
TGTGCCAGCAGCGTAGCGGGGGGGTACACAGATACGCAGTATTTT	CASSVAGGYTDTQYF	TRBV9	TRBD2	.	TRBJ2-3
TGTGCCAGCAGTGAGACCGGGACAGCGACCTACGAGCAGTACTTC	CASSETGTATYEQYF	TRBV27	TRBD1	few	TRBJ2-7
TGTGCCAGCAGTTTACAGGGGTCCTACGAGCAGTACTTC	CASSLQGSYEQYF	TRBV11-1	TRBD1	few	TRBJ2-7
TGTGCCAGCAGCCCTCCGGGGCAGCCCCAGCATTTT	CASSPPGQPQHF	TRBV7-2	.	.	TRBJ1-5
TGTGCCAGCAGTAGCGTCGTTGTAGATACGCAGTATTTT	CASSSVVVDTQYF	TRBV27	.	.	TRBJ2-3
TGTGCCAGCTCACCCCCTGGGGGGCCGAACACTGAAGCTTTCTTT	CASSPPGGPNTEAFF	TRBV18	.	.	TRBJ1-1
TGCAGCTCCTCGAGGGGTGGCTATGGCTACACCTTC	CSSSRGGYGYTF	TRBV29-1	.	few	TRBJ1-2
TGCGCCAGCAGCGCGGACTGGGATGGCTACACCTTC	CASSADWDGYTF	TRBV5-1	.	.	TRBJ1-2
TGTGCCAGCAGTGAAGGCACTGAAGCTTTCTTT	CASSEGTEAFF	TRBV25-1	.	.	TRBJ1-1
TGTGCCAGCAGCATTCCCCCCTCCTACGAGCAGTACTTC	CASSIPPSYEQYF	TRBV5-6	.	.	TRBJ2-7
TGCGCCAGCAGCCCCATGGGGGGTACGAACACTGAAGCTTTCTTT	CASSPMGGTNTEAFF	TRBV5-1	.	.	TRBJ1-1
TGCGCCAGCAGCCAAGATAGTTCAGACAGGGGGCAAATAGATACGCAGTATTTT	CASSQDSSDRGQIDTQYF	TRBV4-1	TRBD1	.	TRBJ2-3
TGTGCTAGTGGTGCGGCTTACGAGCAGTACTTC	CASGAAYEQYF	TRBV12-5	.	.	TRBJ2-7